This passage covers 18 T cell receptor beta chains from one sample sequenced in a study of human T cells and chemical hapten exposure. TCRdb independently ran MiXCR on the RACE reads; one entry per CDR3 protein. The data contain roughly 180,000 distinct CDR3 sequences, roughly 15% of them singletons. Regarding time point: patch test 1, 2 weeks after DPC sensitization. Treatment reported: therapeutic diphenylcyclopropenone sensitization with weekly scalp DPC. Source: whole blood, taken in connection with sensitization to the hapten diphenylcyclopropenone (DPC). These receptors all stem from a woman aged 25-40 years with alopecia areata. Some clones in this sample may be carry-over from other donors' samples.

This clonotype was seen a few times. The rearrangement links TRBV4-2 to TRBJ1-2; TRBD1 aligns across 11 bases. J was trimmed by 6 bases and V by 1 base; bases with no gene match: 10. CDR3 length: 17 amino acids. In germline, CDR1 is LGHNA, CDR2 YNFKEQ. The CDR3 bases are TGTGCCAGCAGCCAAGTCTCCCGGGACAGGGGGAAAGATGGCTACACCTTC. It encodes CASSQVSRDRGKDGYTF.

V usage is TRBV5-1 and J usage is TRBJ1-3, with a tentative D call TRBD1 (5 bases). Trimming shortened V by 0 bases and J by 0 bases, and 10 bases separated the two germline ends. Germline V lookup: CDR1 SGHRS, CDR2 YFSETQ. The CDR3 loop spans 16 amino acids. The CDR3 nucleotides read TGCGCCAGCAGCTTGGGGAGGGACCTCTCTGGAAACACCATATATTTT. It codes for CASSLGRDLSGNTIYF.

There are a few counts of this clonotype. This chain links TRBV6-5 with TRBJ2-1, with 11 bases identical to TRBD2. V lost 4 bases, J lost 7 bases, and 12 bases stayed unmatched. Germline V gene data show CDR1 as MNHEY and CDR2 as SVGAGI. The length of the CDR3 is 17 residues. The CDR3 sequence is CASSFRVGLAGGNEQFF. As DNA, the CDR3 is TGTGCCAGCAGTTTTAGGGTTGGGCTAGCGGGAGGAAATGAGCAGTTCTTC.

CDR3 region: CASSRSSAGNTIYF. CDR3 in DNA: TGTGCCAGCAGTCGATCGTCAGCTGGAAACACCATATATTTT. The chain has TRBV6-5 and TRBJ1-3; D gene ambiguous. The germline V gene encodes CDR1 MNHEY and CDR2 SVGAGI. The CDR3 spans 14 residues. V dropped 5 bases and J dropped 2 bases, with 10 bases sitting between them.

This clonotype was recorded a few times. The V gene is TRBV30, the J gene TRBJ1-1; D is possibly TRBD1 (5 bases). Trimming left V 0 bases short and J 1 base short, with 9 bases between. This CDR3 has 14 amino acids. CDR1 and CDR2 from the germline V gene are GTSNPN and SVGIG (reference sequence). The CDR3 is CAWSVGGGNTEAFF. CDR3 bases: TGTGCCTGGAGTGTCGGGGGAGGGAACACTGAAGCTTTCTTT.

V gene TRBV5-1 combines with J gene TRBJ2-7; D is perhaps TRBD1 (6 bases). Germline V gene sequence: CDR1 SGHRS, CDR2 YFSETQ. This CDR3 is 15 amino acids long. Trimming removed 2 bases at V and 6 bases at J, with 18 bases between. This chain's CDR3 is CASSFGFLQGSEQYF. CDR3 DNA sequence: TGCGCCAGCAGCTTTGGATTCCTACAGGGAAGCGAGCAGTACTTC.

The chain employs TRBV7-6 and TRBJ2-3, with 7 positions matching TRBD1. The V gene's germline CDR1 is SGHVS and CDR2 FNYEAQ. J was trimmed by 5 bases and V by 1 base; bases with no gene match: 9. The CDR3 runs 16 residues. CDR3 nucleotides: TGTGCCAGCAGCTTAGGACAGGGCAAACATGAAGATACGCAGTATTTT. As protein: CASSLGQGKHEDTQYF. The whole variable domain, filled in from reference TRBV7-6 and TRBJ2-3, reads GAGVSQSPRYKVTKRGQDVALRCDPISGHVSLYWYRQALGQGPEFLTYFNYEAQQDKSGLPNDRFSAERPEGSISTLTIQRTEQRDSAMYRCASSLGQGKHEDTQYFGPGTRLTVL.

This clonotype was counted ten times or more. CDR3 in amino acids: CASSVTGIINQPQHF. CDR3 sequence (DNA): TGTGCCAGCAGTGTGACAGGGATAATCAATCAGCCCCAGCATTTT. The chain joins TRBV28 to TRBJ1-5; the match to TRBD1 covers 7 bases. This CDR3 is 15 amino acids long. Germline V lookup: CDR1 MDHEN, CDR2 SYDVKM. V lost 5 bases and J lost 3; bases outside the gene matches: 7.

This clonotype was counted ten times or more. The chain recombines TRBV2 with TRBJ1-5, with a possible D match to TRBD1 (5 bases). Per the germline V gene, CDR1 is SNHLY and CDR2 is FYNNEI. The CDR3 is 12 residues long. The V and J ends lost 6 bases and 3 bases respectively, with 6 bases between them. The DNA for the CDR3 is TGTGCCAGCAGGGGGGACAATCAGCCCCAGCATTTT. Encoded protein: CASRGDNQPQHF.

The chain is built from TRBV19 and TRBJ2-1, with 9 bases fitting TRBD2. The CDR3 totals 15 residues. The germline CDR1 and CDR2 sequences are LNHDA and SQIVND (reference sequence). The V and J ends lost 10 bases and 9 bases, in that order; junction bases with no gene match: 16. CDR3 sequence (DNA): TGTGCCACCCATGGCGGGGGGGGCGGTTTAGGTGAGCAGTTCTTC. It yields the protein CATHGGGGGLGEQFF. Full variable domain (remainder filled in from reference TRBV19 and TRBJ2-1): DGGITQSPKYLFRKEGQNVTLSCEQNLNHDAMYWYRQDPGQGLRLIYYSQIVNDFQKGDIAEGYSVSREKKESFPLTVTSAQKNPTAFYLCATHGGGGGLGEQFFGPGTRLTVL.

There are a few counts of this clonotype. The V and J genes are TRBV2 and TRBJ2-1; 7 bases align to TRBD1. In germline, CDR1 is SNHLY, CDR2 FYNNEI. The V gene end was trimmed by 7 bases and the J gene end by 1 base; junction bases not matched to a gene: 1. The CDR3 consists of 13 residues. CDR3 in DNA: TGTGCCAGCAAGGGACAGTCCTACAATGAGCAGTTCTTC. Amino acids: CASKGQSYNEQFF.

This rearrangement joins TRBV5-8 to TRBJ1-5, with D perhaps matching TRBD1 (5 bases). V was trimmed by 9 bases and J by 1 base, leaving 23 bases between them. The CDR3 is made up of 17 amino acids. CDR1 and CDR2 from the germline V gene are SGHTS and YDEGEE. The chain's CDR3 is CATERGGAGMSNQPQHF. The CDR3, as DNA: TGTGCCACCGAGCGGGGGGGAGCTGGCATGAGCAATCAGCCCCAGCATTTT. Full variable domain (missing parts from reference TRBV5-8 and TRBJ1-5): EAGVTQSPTHLIKTRGQQATLRCSPISGHTSVYWYQQALGLGLQFLLWYDEGEERNRGNFPPRFSGRQFPNYSSELNVNALELEDSALYLCATERGGAGMSNQPQHFGDGTRLSIL.

In this sample, this clonotype turned up a few times. The chain uses TRBV20-1 and TRBJ1-5; D gene uncertain. The CDR3 has 13 amino acids. Germline V gene data show CDR1 as DFQATT and CDR2 as SNEGSKA (reference sequence). Trimming shortened V by 0 bases and J by 3 bases, and 6 bases separated the two germline ends. The CDR3 DNA is TGCAGTGCTAGAGATTGGATCAATCAGCCCCAGCATTTT. It yields the protein CSARDWINQPQHF.

This clonotype appeared a few times. As DNA, the CDR3 is TGTGCCAGCACTACAACCGAGCCGGGTCAGCCCCAGCATTTT. It specifies CASTTTEPGQPQHF. The chain employs TRBV2 and TRBJ1-5; D call uncertain. CDR1 and CDR2 (germline): SNHLY, FYNNEI. The CDR3 covers 14 residues. V was clipped by 7 bases and J by 6 bases, with 16 bases between them.

Only a few counts were recorded for this clonotype. This chain connects TRBV7-9 to TRBJ1-1; 7 positions agree with TRBD1. V shed 4 bases, J shed 11 bases, and the junction held 10 bases outside the gene matches. The CDR3 covers 13 residues. The V gene's germline CDR1 is SEHNR and CDR2 FQNEAQ (reference sequence). CDR3: CASSWGQITEAFF. The CDR3 DNA reads TGTGCCAGCAGCTGGGGACAGATCACGGAGGCTTTCTTT.

This clonotype was picked up many times. The chain uses TRBV2 and TRBJ2-1; D unclear. Trimming took 6 bases from V and 5 from J, leaving 2 bases between them. CDR1 and CDR2 (germline): SNHLY, FYNNEI. The CDR3 runs 10 residues. The CDR3 loop is CASSDNEQFF. DNA of the CDR3: TGTGCCAGCAGCGACAATGAGCAGTTCTTC.

The chain recombines TRBV7-8 with TRBJ1-5; 10 bases agree with TRBD1. J was trimmed by 4 bases and V by 4 bases; bases with no gene match: 7. CDR1 and CDR2 from the germline V gene are SGHVS and FQNEAQ. This CDR3 has 16 residues. CDR3 protein: CASSSRDRGWNQPQHF. DNA for the CDR3: TGTGCCAGCAGCTCCCGGGACAGGGGATGGAATCAGCCCCAGCATTTT.

This clonotype was detected only once. The CDR3 sequence is CASSLGQDEQFF. CDR3 DNA: TGCGCCAGCAGCTTGGGGCAGGATGAGCAGTTCTTC. V usage is TRBV5-1 and J usage is TRBJ2-1; no reliable D call. This CDR3 has 12 residues. Germline V gives CDR1 SGHRS, CDR2 YFSETQ. Trimming took off 0 bases at V and 8 bases at J, with 6 bases between the two ends.